This record concerns one TCR beta chain sequence. Its antigen is unknown. Then a second PCR, running roughly 7 to 11 cycles, was carried out with a sample-barcoded 5' primer and a J-beta primer mix. Tagging of each cDNA molecule was performed by a template-switch adaptor with 12 random nucleotides. In TCRdb, the 5' RACE reads were re-called with MiXCR into one record per CDR3 protein. This sample has some 700,000 distinct CDR3 sequences, with roughly 43% found just once. The sample comes from a study of blood T cells in healthy people across ages. Whole-study findings and limits: A strong correlation was found between TCR beta diversity and the percentage of naive T cells.

Germline V gives CDR1 SGHTA, CDR2 FQGNSA. The V and J ends lost 3 bases and 2 bases, in that order; junction bases with no gene match: 11. The CDR3 sequence is 17 residues long. The source material was blood. The chain links TRBV7-2 to TRBJ2-7, with TRBD1 matching over 9 bases. This sequence originates from a woman in her sixties in good health. CDR3 coding DNA: TGTGCCAGCAGCTTTTTCCTTGACAGGGGGTCGACCTACGAGCAGTACTTC. It codes for CASSFFLDRGSTYEQYF.